The rows below give T cell receptor beta chains drawn from one sample of a study of T cell repertoires in cytomegalovirus infection. Their antigens are not known. TCRdb re-called the reads through MiXCR, storing one row per CDR3 protein. The table includes approximately 600,000 distinct CDR3 sequences, approximately 40% detected once. The sequenced sample was cultured PBMCs, obtained from culture after CMV antigen stimulation. The receptors stem from a human donor in good health (CMV status not recorded). Some clones in this sample may be carry-over from other donors' samples. Each CDR3 is given with its conserved first and last residue. A D gene is named only where the DNA matches it firmly. Not every row has a clone size; where given, it reads once, few, many or a size class.

>.|few|TRBJ1-1|TRBV7-2
CASSLEGETEAFF
TGTGCCAGCAGCTTAGAGGGGGAGACTGAAGCTTTCTTT
>TRBD2|.|TRBJ2-2|TRBV20-1
CSAPLSGRANTGELFF
TGCAGTGCACCCCTTAGCGGGAGGGCCAACACCGGGGAGCTGTTTTTT
>TRBD2|.|TRBJ2-7|TRBV6-5
CASRKAGRSYEQYF
TGTGCCAGCAGAAAAGCGGGACGCTCCTACGAGCAGTACTTC
>.|few|TRBJ1-6|TRBV27
CASSLEAHRYSPLHF
TGTGCCAGCAGTTTAGAGGCCCACCGGTATTCACCCCTCCACTTT
>TRBD1|many|TRBJ1-5|TRBV7-2
CASSSYDRGDQPQHF
TGTGCCAGCAGCTCGTATGACAGGGGAGATCAGCCCCAGCATTTT
>.|many|TRBJ1-5|TRBV7-4
CASREGIWGSNQPQHF
TGTGCCAGCAGGGAGGGGATTTGGGGGAGCAATCAGCCCCAGCATTTT
>.|.|TRBJ1-2|TRBV7-3
CASSLFAIFTGYTF
TGTGCCAGCAGCTTATTTGCGATTTTTACTGGCTACACCTTC
>.|.|TRBJ1-1|TRBV7-8
CASSRGVYTEAFF
TGTGCCAGCAGCCGGGGAGTCTACACTGAAGCTTTCTTT
>.|many|TRBJ2-1|TRBV7-9
CASSLQGLTYNEQFF
TGTGCCAGCAGCTTACAGGGGTTGACCTACAATGAGCAGTTCTTC
>TRBD1|.|TRBJ2-7|TRBV7-2
CASSLWTGSYEQYF
TGTGCCAGCAGCTTATGGACAGGCTCCTACGAGCAGTACTTC
>.|.|TRBJ1-1|TRBV29-1
CSARGANTEAFF
TGCAGCGCTCGCGGTGCGAACACTGAAGCTTTCTTT
>TRBD2|.|TRBJ2-3|TRBV11-1
CASSPSGGNFGTDTQYF
TGTGCCAGCAGCCCTAGCGGGGGCAATTTTGGCACAGATACGCAGTATTTT
>.|many|TRBJ1-3|TRBV7-8
CASSLDPTDTIYF
TGTGCCAGCAGCTTAGATCCGACGGACACCATATATTTT
>TRBD1|.|TRBJ2-5|TRBV27
CASSKTTGLGETQYF
TGTGCCAGCAGTAAGACGACAGGGCTGGGAGAGACCCAGTACTTC
>.|few|TRBJ2-3|TRBV7-2
CASSWAGPDTQYF
TGTGCCAGCAGCTGGGCGGGGCCAGATACGCAGTATTTT
>.|.|TRBJ2-2|TRBV28
CASSLSGGRDTGELFF
TGTGCCAGCAGTTTATCTGGGGGCCGGGACACCGGGGAGCTGTTTTTT
>.|few|TRBJ2-2|TRBV11-2
CASSLDWRSGELFF
TGTGCCAGCAGCTTAGACTGGAGGTCCGGGGAGCTGTTTTTT
>TRBD2|few|TRBJ2-3|TRBV7-6
CASSVTVGGLAHTDTQYF
TGTGCCAGCAGCGTCACGGTGGGGGGGTTGGCCCACACAGATACGCAGTATTTT
>TRBD1|.|TRBJ2-3|TRBV7-2
CASSLNTGGRDTQYF
TGTGCCAGCAGCCTCAATACAGGGGGGAGAGATACGCAGTATTTT
>.|many|TRBJ2-3|TRBV7-2
CASGTFPGTQYF
TGTGCCAGCGGCACCTTTCCGGGTACGCAGTATTTT
>.|.|TRBJ2-2|TRBV2
CASIGVGNTGELFF
TGTGCCAGCATCGGAGTCGGGAACACCGGGGAGCTGTTTTTT
>TRBD1|few|TRBJ1-2|TRBV7-6
CASSGRTGPSYGYTF
TGTGCCAGCAGCGGACGGACAGGGCCTAGCTATGGCTACACCTTC
>.|few|TRBJ1-6|TRBV28
CASRGNSPLHF
TGTGCCAGCCGGGGGAATTCACCCCTCCACTTT
>TRBD2|.|TRBJ2-7|TRBV11-2
CASSSIAGGYEQYF
TGTGCCAGCAGCTCCATAGCGGGAGGGTACGAGCAGTACTTC
>TRBD2|.|TRBJ2-2|TRBV6-1
CASSERWSGKSTGELFF
TGTGCCAGCAGTGAAAGGTGGAGCGGGAAAAGTACCGGGGAGCTGTTTTTT
>.|few|TRBJ2-2|TRBV30
CAWTRGTKLNTGELFF
TGTGCCTGGACGAGAGGGACAAAACTAAACACCGGGGAGCTGTTTTTT
>.|.|TRBJ2-3|TRBV20-1
CSAQGAGRATDTQYF
TGCAGTGCTCAGGGCGCAGGGAGAGCGACAGATACGCAGTATTTT
>TRBD2|many|TRBJ2-5|TRBV7-2
CASSPGRLAGGRLETQYF
TGTGCCAGCAGCCCCGGGAGACTAGCGGGGGGGCGGTTAGAGACCCAGTACTTC
>.|.|TRBJ1-2|TRBV5-1
CASSLDPGDRGYTF
TGCGCCAGCAGCTTGGACCCAGGGGATCGCGGCTACACCTTC
>TRBD2|.|TRBJ2-3|TRBV2
CASRGLAGPTDTQYF
TGTGCCAGCAGAGGGCTAGCGGGGCCCACAGATACGCAGTATTTT
>.|many|TRBJ1-4|TRBV11-2
CASSSSTALHEKLFF
TGTGCCAGCAGCTCGAGTACAGCCCTCCATGAAAAACTGTTTTTT
>TRBD2|.|TRBJ2-5|TRBV7-9
CASSPKTSPEQETQYF
TGTGCCAGCAGCCCAAAGACTAGCCCAGAACAAGAGACCCAGTACTTC
>TRBD2|.|TRBJ2-5|TRBV20-1
CSARDPSGSGAQETQYF
TGCAGTGCTAGAGACCCCAGTGGTAGCGGGGCCCAAGAGACCCAGTACTTC
>TRBD2|.|TRBJ2-7|TRBV4-1
CASSQEEAGAYEQYF
TGCGCCAGCAGCCAAGAAGAAGCGGGAGCTTACGAGCAGTACTTC
>.|.|TRBJ1-4|TRBV5-4
CASSLGTSGGDEKLFF
TGTGCCAGCAGCTTGGGAACCAGCGGAGGGGATGAAAAACTGTTTTTT
>TRBD1|.|TRBJ2-3|TRBV7-9
CASSTWRGQVPDTQYF
TGTGCCAGCAGCACTTGGAGGGGACAGGTTCCCGATACGCAGTATTTT
>.|few|TRBJ2-1|TRBV10-3
CAISGDLSSYNEQFF
TGTGCCATCAGTGGGGACTTGAGCTCCTACAATGAGCAGTTCTTC
>.|few|TRBJ2-5|TRBV6-2/TRBV6-3
CASSYNRDSREAWETQYF
TGTGCCAGCAGTTACAACAGAGACTCAAGAGAGGCGTGGGAGACCCAGTACTTC
>.|.|TRBJ1-1|TRBV5-1
CASSLGVGAFAEAFF
TGCGCCAGCAGCTTGGGAGTGGGGGCATTTGCTGAAGCTTTCTTT
>.|.|TRBJ2-2|TRBV18
CASSPPSRGNTGELFF
TGTGCCAGCTCACCACCGTCGAGGGGGAACACCGGGGAGCTGTTTTTT
>TRBD2|.|TRBJ2-1|TRBV7-2
CASSFGGSDEQFF
TGTGCCAGCAGCTTCGGGGGGTCGGATGAGCAGTTCTTC
>TRBD1|few|TRBJ1-6|TRBV4-1
CASSHRQGPYNSPLHF
TGCGCCAGCAGCCATCGACAGGGCCCCTATAATTCACCCCTCCACTTT
>TRBD2|.|TRBJ2-5|TRBV6-1
CASSSLFAGGETQYF
TGTGCCAGCAGTTCCCTCTTCGCGGGGGGAGAGACCCAGTACTTC
>.|.|TRBJ2-1|TRBV7-6
CASSLAGAGPRGNEQFF
TGTGCCAGCAGCTTAGCCGGGGCCGGCCCTCGGGGGAATGAGCAGTTCTTC
>.|.|TRBJ1-2|TRBV7-4
CASSLIVDSIFGYTF
TGTGCCAGCAGCTTAATTGTGGACAGCATTTTTGGCTACACCTTC
>.|.|TRBJ2-2|TRBV24-1
CATSDLSNTGELFF
TGTGCCACCAGTGATTTGTCGAACACCGGGGAGCTGTTTTTT
>TRBD2|.|TRBJ2-3|TRBV4-3
CASSGPSGDEYF
TGCGCCAGCAGCGGACCTAGCGGGGATGAGTATTTT
>.|.|TRBJ2-1|TRBV5-4
CASSLVRGPYNEQFF
TGTGCCAGCAGCTTGGTAAGGGGCCCCTACAATGAGCAGTTCTTC
>TRBD2|.|TRBJ2-7|TRBV6-2/TRBV6-3
CASSSRLAGEVGQYF
TGTGCCAGCAGTTCCCGCCTAGCGGGAGAAGTCGGGCAGTACTTC
>.|few|TRBJ1-5|TRBV19
CASSIDAGVRPQHF
TGTGCCAGTAGTATAGATGCAGGGGTCAGACCCCAGCATTTT
>.|.|TRBJ1-5|TRBV12-3/TRBV12-4
CASRGGAGSNQPQHF
TGTGCCAGCCGGGGGGGCGCTGGGAGCAATCAGCCCCAGCATTTT
>.|.|TRBJ1-5|TRBV19
CASRGGGSNQPQHF
TGTGCCAGTCGAGGGGGGGGGAGCAATCAGCCCCAGCATTTT